Listed below are T cell receptor beta chains from one sample, sequenced in a study of shared clonotypes between healthy human individuals. Profiled with immunoSEQ multiplex PCR; TCRdb holds only in-frame clones, not every one. The profile covers roughly 2.5 million clones, with more than 90% appearing a single time and roughly 0.15% taken by the ten largest. The sample was naive CD4+ T cells sorted from blood. The receptors come from a man younger than 35 in good health. Each CDR3 is given with its conserved first and last residue. A D gene is named only where the DNA matches it firmly. The size of a clone is reported for some rows only, either as once, few or many, or as a class for expanded clones.

V gene: TRBV7-9; D gene: -; J gene: TRBJ2-3; clone size: -; CDR3 protein: CASSLKGKASTDTQYF; CDR3 DNA: TGTGCCAGCAGCTTAAAGGGGAAAGCTAGCACAGATACGCAGTATTTT
V gene: TRBV7-2; D gene: TRBD2; J gene: TRBJ2-3; clone size: -; CDR3 protein: CASSLTSGRARDTQYF; CDR3 DNA: TGTGCCAGCAGCCTTACTAGCGGGAGGGCACGAGATACGCAGTATTTT
V gene: TRBV6-1; D gene: -; J gene: TRBJ1-4; clone size: -; CDR3 protein: CASNPWRVNEKLFF; CDR3 DNA: TGTGCCAGCAACCCGTGGAGGGTGAATGAAAAACTGTTTTTT
V gene: TRBV6-5; D gene: -; J gene: TRBJ2-1; clone size: -; CDR3 protein: CASSYPGEQFF; CDR3 DNA: TGTGCCAGCAGTTACCCCGGTGAGCAGTTCTTC
V gene: TRBV7-2; D gene: -; J gene: TRBJ1-1; clone size: -; CDR3 protein: CASSQTTEAFF; CDR3 DNA: TGTGCCAGCAGCCAAACCACTGAAGCTTTCTTT
V gene: TRBV28; D gene: -; J gene: TRBJ2-2; clone size: -; CDR3 protein: CASSLLGAGTGELFF; CDR3 DNA: TGTGCCAGCAGTTTACTGGGGGCGGGCACCGGGGAGCTGTTTTTT
V gene: TRBV7-8; D gene: -; J gene: TRBJ1-1; clone size: once; CDR3 protein: CASSLITTTLNTEAFF; CDR3 DNA: TGTGCCAGCAGCTTAATTACGACTACACTGAACACTGAAGCTTTCTTT
V gene: TRBV5-1; D gene: -; J gene: TRBJ1-1; clone size: -; CDR3 protein: CASSLWGYTNTEAFF; CDR3 DNA: TGCGCCAGCAGCTTGTGGGGGTATACGAACACTGAAGCTTTCTTT
V gene: TRBV9; D gene: -; J gene: TRBJ2-3; clone size: -; CDR3 protein: CASSVGLLRTDTQYF; CDR3 DNA: TGTGCCAGCAGCGTAGGACTTCTGCGCACAGATACGCAGTATTTT
V gene: TRBV9; D gene: -; J gene: TRBJ2-2; clone size: -; CDR3 protein: CASSAEIRRNTGELFF; CDR3 DNA: TGTGCCAGCAGCGCCGAGATCCGCCGGAACACCGGGGAGCTGTTTTTT
V gene: TRBV18; D gene: TRBD1; J gene: TRBJ2-7; clone size: -; CDR3 protein: CASSPDQAGGEQYF; CDR3 DNA: TGTGCCAGCTCACCGGATCAGGCAGGGGGCGAGCAGTACTTC
V gene: TRBV7-9; D gene: -; J gene: TRBJ2-5; clone size: -; CDR3 protein: CASSLIGAKTQYF; CDR3 DNA: TGTGCCAGCAGCTTAATAGGTGCAAAGACCCAGTACTTC
V gene: TRBV7-9; D gene: -; J gene: TRBJ1-4; clone size: few; CDR3 protein: CASSLAGVNEKLFF; CDR3 DNA: TGTGCCAGCAGCTTAGCCGGGGTTAATGAAAAACTGTTTTTT
V gene: TRBV9; D gene: -; J gene: TRBJ1-2; clone size: -; CDR3 protein: CASNPGGSPVDYTF; CDR3 DNA: TGTGCCAGCAACCCCGGCGGGTCCCCAGTGGACTACACCTTC
V gene: TRBV5-1; D gene: -; J gene: TRBJ1-1; clone size: once; CDR3 protein: CASSLAGRGTEAFF; CDR3 DNA: TGCGCCAGCAGCTTGGCAGGGAGGGGCACTGAAGCTTTCTTT
V gene: TRBV18; D gene: TRBD1; J gene: TRBJ2-2; clone size: -; CDR3 protein: CASTAQGANTGELFF; CDR3 DNA: TGTGCCAGCACCGCGCAGGGGGCGAACACCGGGGAGCTGTTTTTT
V gene: TRBV2; D gene: -; J gene: TRBJ1-2; clone size: -; CDR3 protein: CASSLNRQRTYGYTF; CDR3 DNA: TGTGCCAGCAGTCTTAACCGACAGAGAACTTATGGCTACACCTTC
V gene: TRBV15; D gene: -; J gene: TRBJ1-2; clone size: -; CDR3 protein: CATSRDRVSYTF; CDR3 DNA: TGTGCCACCAGCAGAGATCGGGTTAGCTACACCTTC
V gene: TRBV5-1; D gene: -; J gene: TRBJ2-7; clone size: once; CDR3 protein: CASRNQGSHEQYF; CDR3 DNA: TGCGCCAGCAGAAATCAGGGGTCCCACGAGCAGTACTTC
V gene: TRBV7-2; D gene: -; J gene: TRBJ1-1; clone size: -; CDR3 protein: CASSLVGSLAEAFF; CDR3 DNA: TGTGCCAGCAGCTTAGTCGGGTCGTTGGCTGAAGCTTTCTTT
V gene: TRBV7-8; D gene: TRBD1; J gene: TRBJ1-5; clone size: -; CDR3 protein: CASSLPGTGGQPQHF; CDR3 DNA: TGTGCCAGCAGCTTACCCGGGACAGGGGGTCAGCCCCAGCATTTT
V gene: TRBV2; D gene: TRBD1; J gene: TRBJ1-1; clone size: -; CDR3 protein: CASSGQGGKTEAFF; CDR3 DNA: TGTGCCAGCAGTGGACAGGGAGGTAAAACTGAAGCTTTCTTT
V gene: TRBV7-9; D gene: TRBD1; J gene: TRBJ2-5; clone size: -; CDR3 protein: CASSLAVYRGRETQYF; CDR3 DNA: TGTGCCAGCAGCTTAGCGGTGTACAGGGGGCGTGAGACCCAGTACTTC
V gene: TRBV7-9; D gene: -; J gene: TRBJ2-7; clone size: -; CDR3 protein: CASSQLASSYEQYF; CDR3 DNA: TGTGCCAGCAGTCAGCTAGCCAGCTCCTACGAGCAGTACTTC
V gene: TRBV5-1; D gene: -; J gene: TRBJ1-1; clone size: once; CDR3 protein: CASSKVEGADTEAFF; CDR3 DNA: TGCGCCAGCAGTAAGGTAGAAGGGGCGGACACTGAAGCTTTCTTT
V gene: TRBV19; D gene: TRBD2; J gene: TRBJ2-3; clone size: -; CDR3 protein: CASSLTSGPDTQYF; CDR3 DNA: TGTGCCAGTAGCCTGACTAGCGGGCCAGATACGCAGTATTTT
V gene: TRBV27; D gene: -; J gene: TRBJ2-3; clone size: -; CDR3 protein: CASSLSTVTDTQYF; CDR3 DNA: TGTGCCAGCAGTTTATCGACAGTCACAGATACGCAGTATTTT
V gene: TRBV6-1; D gene: TRBD2; J gene: TRBJ2-1; clone size: -; CDR3 protein: CASSEDGGFTYNEQFF; CDR3 DNA: TGTGCCAGCAGTGAGGACGGGGGGTTTACTTACAATGAGCAGTTCTTC
V gene: TRBV7-6; D gene: TRBD2; J gene: TRBJ2-1; clone size: -; CDR3 protein: CASSSRLAGPIPRGKNEQFF; CDR3 DNA: TGTGCCAGCAGTTCTAGACTAGCGGGACCGATTCCCAGGGGAAAAAATGAGCAGTTCTTC
V gene: TRBV30; D gene: TRBD1; J gene: TRBJ1-6; clone size: -; CDR3 protein: CAWWTGSLSPLHF; CDR3 DNA: TGTGCCTGGTGGACAGGCTCCCTTTCACCCCTCCACTTT
V gene: TRBV5-1; D gene: -; J gene: TRBJ2-6; clone size: -; CDR3 protein: CASSLASGTGANVLTF; CDR3 DNA: TGCGCCAGCAGCTTGGCTTCAGGGACTGGGGCCAACGTCCTGACTTTC
V gene: TRBV6-5; D gene: -; J gene: TRBJ1-6; clone size: -; CDR3 protein: CASSKETVQNSPLHF; CDR3 DNA: TGTGCCAGCAGTAAGGAGACGGTGCAAAATTCACCCCTCCACTTT
V gene: TRBV28; D gene: -; J gene: TRBJ1-4; clone size: -; CDR3 protein: CASSSSPGAENEKLFF; CDR3 DNA: TGTGCCAGCAGTTCCTCCCCGGGGGCGGAAAATGAAAAACTGTTTTTT
V gene: TRBV18; D gene: TRBD1; J gene: TRBJ1-1; clone size: -; CDR3 protein: CASSPATGVNTEAFF; CDR3 DNA: TGTGCCAGCTCACCAGCGACAGGGGTAAACACTGAAGCTTTCTTT
V gene: TRBV6-1; D gene: -; J gene: TRBJ1-1; clone size: -; CDR3 protein: CASSPKTLPGTEAFF; CDR3 DNA: TGTGCCAGCAGCCCTAAGACCTTGCCAGGGACTGAAGCTTTCTTT
V gene: TRBV2; D gene: -; J gene: TRBJ1-3; clone size: -; CDR3 protein: CASRVSDSHGNTIYF; CDR3 DNA: TGTGCCAGCAGGGTTTCGGACAGCCATGGAAACACCATATATTTT
V gene: TRBV2; D gene: -; J gene: TRBJ2-7; clone size: -; CDR3 protein: CASSGGLPPYEQYF; CDR3 DNA: TGTGCCAGCAGTGGCGGACTTCCCCCCTACGAGCAGTACTTC
V gene: TRBV19; D gene: TRBD1; J gene: TRBJ1-5; clone size: -; CDR3 protein: CASSDVGTVGNQPQHF; CDR3 DNA: TGTGCCAGTAGTGACGTCGGGACAGTCGGCAATCAGCCCCAGCATTTT
V gene: TRBV23-1; D gene: -; J gene: TRBJ2-1; clone size: -; CDR3 protein: CASSHPRQSFYNEQFF; CDR3 DNA: TGCGCCAGCAGTCACCCGCGGCAATCCTTCTACAATGAGCAGTTCTTC